This entry lists 10 T cell receptor beta chains sequenced from one sample in a study of cytomegalovirus exposure and HLA in healthy donors. 13 Jbeta primers and 60 Vbeta primers were used for the PCR. This table comes from immunoSEQ multiplex PCR, and its TCRdb copy is limited to in-frame clones, with some not included. The data hold roughly 100,000 clones, with around 60% observed a single time. Sequenced material: PBMCs. The source is a man in his 60s in good health and CMV-seronegative.

About this clone: At one end, the junction sequence differs from germline, possibly due to a read error. Other DNA sequences within the sample encode an identical CDR3. This chain uses TRBV12-5 with TRBJ2-3, with a possible D match to TRBD2 (5 bases). The CDR3 is made up of 14 amino acids. The germline CDR1 and CDR2 sequences are LGHNT and FRNRAP. The CDR3 is CASASDLSTDTQYF. Here the CDR3 DNA reads TGCGCTAGTGCCTCGGACTTAAGCACAGATACGCAGTATTTT.

In this sample, this clone turned up a few times. The chain is built from TRBV7-9 and TRBJ1-6, with 9 bases identical to TRBD1. V lost 2 bases and J lost 8; bases outside the gene matches: 10. The CDR3 has 17 residues. Germline V lookup: CDR1 SEHNR, CDR2 FQNEAQ (reference sequence). CDR3 DNA sequence: TGTGCCAGCAGCTTAAATGGATGGGGACAGGGCCATTCACCCCTCCACTTT. This translates into CASSLNGWGQGHSPLHF.

The chain couples TRBV5-1 to TRBJ2-5; D unresolved. The J call may be in error: the DNA end matches TRBJ2-7 better. The CDR3 covers 13 residues. Germline assignment: CDR1 SGHRS and CDR2 YFSETQ. Written as DNA, the CDR3 is TGCGCCAGCAGCTTGCTTCCTTCCTACGAGCAGTACTTC. Translation gives CASSLLPSYEQYF.

The V call is TRBV19, the J call TRBJ1-2; 8 positions match TRBD1. This CDR3 region has 13 residues. After removal of 4 bases from V and 7 bases from J, the junction contained 5 bases not matched to a gene. CDR1 and CDR2 from the germline V gene are LNHDA and SQIVND (reference sequence). The CDR3 coding sequence is TGTGCCAGTAGTACAGGGGGCTCTGGTGGCTACACCTTC. This gives the protein CASSTGGSGGYTF.

The J gene is TRBJ2-2, the V gene TRBV7-3; 10 nucleotides line up with TRBD1. The J segment lost 4 bases and the V segment lost 3 bases, leaving 2 bases of the junction unmatched. The CDR3 runs to 15 residues. Germline lookup yields CDR1 SGHTA and CDR2 FQGTGA. CDR3 amino acids: CASSFRTGGTGELFF. CDR3 in DNA: TGTGCCAGCAGCTTCCGGACAGGGGGCACCGGGGAGCTGTTTTTT. The whole variable domain, remainder taken from reference TRBV7-3 and TRBJ2-2, is GAGVSQTPSNKVTEKGKYVELRCDPISGHTALYWYRQSLGQGPEFLIYFQGTGAADDSGLPNDRFFAVRPEGSVSTLKIQRTERGDSAVYLCASSFRTGGTGELFFGEGSRLTVL.

The V call is TRBV11-3, the J call TRBJ1-2; D uncertain. V was clipped by 0 bases and J by 8 bases, with 16 bases between them. Germline V lookup: CDR1 SGHNT, CDR2 YENEEA. The CDR3 contains 15 residues. The CDR3 nucleotides read TGTGCCAGCAGCTTAGATTTCAATGCGGGAAAAGGCTACACCTTC. As protein: CASSLDFNAGKGYTF.

This clone was seen a handful of times. The rearrangement uses TRBV4-1 and TRBJ2-1; tentative D call: TRBD2 (5 bases). The germline V gene encodes CDR1 MGHRA and CDR2 YSYEKL. The CDR3 totals 13 residues. V was trimmed by 6 bases and J by 4 bases, leaving 10 bases between them. As DNA, the CDR3 is TGCGCCAGCAGTCGGACTGAGTACAATGAGCAGTTCTTC. The encoded protein is CASSRTEYNEQFF.

As to this clone: The junction and the germline gene differ at one end; a read error may be behind it. The chain carries TRBV28 and TRBJ1-1; unclear D gene. CDR3 size: 15 residues. From germline, CDR1 is MDHEN and CDR2 SYDVKM. The CDR3, as DNA: TGTGCCAGCAGTTTATCCCCCTTAGCCGCATCGGGTTCTCTCTTT. Protein product: CASSLSPLAASGSLF.

This chain's CDR3 is CASSDDGQGYGYTF. CDR3 DNA sequence: TGCGCCAGCAGCGACGACGGACAGGGGTATGGCTACACCTTC. The chain combines TRBV5-1 with TRBJ1-2, with TRBD1 identical over 9 bases. The V segment lost 4 bases and the J segment 5 bases; nucleotides outside the gene matches: 6. Germline CDR1 and CDR2: SGHRS and YFSETQ. This CDR3 is 14 amino acids long.

The chain employs TRBV28 and TRBJ1-4; 10 bases map to TRBD1. The CDR3 consists of 15 residues. Germline lookup yields CDR1 MDHEN and CDR2 SYDVKM. J was trimmed by 4 bases and V by 7 bases; bases with no gene match: 6. This CDR3 reads CASKTGQGDNEKLFF. In DNA form, the CDR3 reads TGTGCCAGCAAAACTGGACAGGGGGATAATGAAAAACTGTTTTTT.